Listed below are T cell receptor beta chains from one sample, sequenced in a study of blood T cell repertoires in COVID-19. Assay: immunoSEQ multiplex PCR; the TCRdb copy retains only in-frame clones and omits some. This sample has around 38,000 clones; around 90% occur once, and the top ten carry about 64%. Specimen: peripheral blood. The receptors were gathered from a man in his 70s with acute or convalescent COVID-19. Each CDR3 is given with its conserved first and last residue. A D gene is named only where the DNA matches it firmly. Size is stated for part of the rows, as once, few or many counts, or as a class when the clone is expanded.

CASSPSTRSETQYF	TGTGCCAGCTCACCTTCGACTAGGTCAGAGACCCAGTACTTC	NA	NA	TRBJ2-5	TRBV18
CASSIIDREIKGYTF	TGTGCCAGTAGTATAATTGACAGGGAGATTAAGGGCTACACCTTC	TRBD1	NA	TRBJ1-2	TRBV19
CATRDSYTGELFF	TGTGCCACCCGGGACAGTTACACCGGGGAGCTGTTTTTT	TRBD1	NA	TRBJ2-2	TRBV15
CASSPLIAGAYSYEQYF	TGTGCCAGCAGTCCTCTAATAGCGGGAGCTTACTCCTACGAGCAGTACTTC	TRBD2	once	TRBJ2-7	TRBV28
CASRGSYNEQFF	TGTGCCAGCAGGGGCTCTTACAATGAGCAGTTCTTC	NA	NA	TRBJ2-1	TRBV27
CASIPFGGNEQFF	TGTGCCAGCATCCCGTTCGGGGGTAATGAGCAGTTCTTC	NA	NA	TRBJ2-1	TRBV7-2
CASSLRDRDHEQYF	TGTGCCAGCAGCCTCCGGGACAGGGACCACGAGCAGTACTTC	TRBD1	NA	TRBJ2-7	TRBV5-6
CASSTPGLAGQDEQFF	TGCGCCAGCAGCACCCCGGGACTAGCGGGACAGGATGAGCAGTTCTTC	TRBD2	NA	TRBJ2-1	TRBV5-1
CATNPGLAGVEQYF	TGTGCCACAAACCCGGGACTAGCGGGAGTCGAGCAGTACTTC	TRBD2	NA	TRBJ2-7	TRBV10-3
CATSSYGGRDEQFF	TGTGCCACCAGTTCCTACGGGGGGAGGGATGAGCAGTTCTTC	TRBD2	once	TRBJ2-1	TRBV15
CASSYGGSRNQF	TGTGCCAGCAGTTACGGTGGTTCGAGGAACCAGTTT	NA	NA	TRBJ1-1	TRBV6-2/TRBV6-3
CASSYSDRAEKLFF	TGTGCCAGCAGTTACTCGGACAGGGCCGAAAAACTGTTTTTT	TRBD1	NA	TRBJ1-4	TRBV6-5
CASTHGVGNTEAFF	TGTGCCAGCACCCATGGTGTCGGGAACACTGAAGCTTTCTTT	NA	NA	TRBJ1-1	TRBV3-1/TRBV3-2
CASRRGDLNEKLFF	TGTGCCAGCAGACGGGGGGACCTTAATGAAAAACTGTTTTTT	NA	few	TRBJ1-4	TRBV6-5
CASSPTGAAGNTIYF	TGTGCCAGCAGTCCTACAGGGGCAGCAGGAAACACCATATATTTT	TRBD1	NA	TRBJ1-3	TRBV3-1/TRBV3-2
CASTEQGGTEAFF	TGTGCCAGTACCGAACAGGGGGGAACTGAAGCTTTCTTT	TRBD1	NA	TRBJ1-1	TRBV19
CASSDRSDLSSYEQYF	TGTGCCAGCAGTGATCGATCAGATTTAAGCTCCTACGAGCAGTACTTC	NA	NA	TRBJ2-7	TRBV2
CASTIRTGGTNYGYTF	TGTGCCAGCACCATTAGGACAGGGGGGACTAACTATGGCTACACCTTC	TRBD1	NA	TRBJ1-2	TRBV2
CASSLTGINQPQHF	TGTGCCAGCAGCCTCACAGGGATCAATCAGCCCCAGCATTTT	NA	NA	TRBJ1-5	TRBV6-5
CASSAGGGYEQYF	TGTGCCAGTAGTGCGGGAGGGGGCTACGAGCAGTACTTC	TRBD2	NA	TRBJ2-7	TRBV19
CASSYWASVSTDTQYF	TGTGCCAGCAGTTACTGGGCTAGCGTCAGCACAGATACGCAGTATTTT	NA	NA	TRBJ2-3	TRBV6-6
CASSVGTGSGEKLFF	TGTGCCAGCAGCGTGGGGACAGGGAGTGGAGAAAAACTGTTTTTT	TRBD1	NA	TRBJ1-4	TRBV9
CASSSQLQGVNTEAFF	TGTGCCAGCAGCTCACAACTACAGGGGGTGAACACTGAAGCTTTCTTT	TRBD1	NA	TRBJ1-1	TRBV7-9
CASSQETLGEQYF	TGTGCCAGCAGCCAAGAGACTCTCGGCGAGCAGTACTTC	NA	NA	TRBJ2-7	TRBV4-2
CASSFLRNEKLFF	TGTGCCAGCAGCTTTTTGCGTAATGAAAAACTGTTTTTT	NA	NA	TRBJ1-4	TRBV11-3
CASSLGAPRRGNTEAFF	TGTGCCAGCAGTTTAGGGGCCCCGAGGCGGGGGAACACTGAAGCTTTCTTT	NA	NA	TRBJ1-1	TRBV27
CASSPVSGGNQPQHF	TGTGCCAGCAGTCCTGTTTCAGGGGGCAATCAGCCCCAGCATTTT	NA	NA	TRBJ1-5	TRBV6-6
CASSGSGQETQYF	TGTGCCAGCTCGGGTAGCGGCCAAGAGACCCAGTACTTC	NA	NA	TRBJ2-5	TRBV6-5
CASMWRGQGGELFF	TGTGCCAGTATGTGGAGGGGGCAGGGCGGGGAGCTGTTTTTT	NA	NA	TRBJ2-2	TRBV5-5
CASGVAGGSNTGELFF	TGTGCCAGCGGCGTAGCGGGGGGGTCGAACACCGGGGAGCTGTTTTTT	TRBD2	NA	TRBJ2-2	TRBV7-6
CASSGGTGGNGYTF	TGTGCCAGCAGCGGGGGGACAGGGGGCAATGGCTACACCTTC	TRBD1	NA	TRBJ1-2	TRBV2
CASSTGTGAQETQYF	TGTGCCAGCAGCACCGGGACAGGGGCTCAAGAGACCCAGTACTTC	TRBD1	NA	TRBJ2-5	TRBV5-8
CASSYSGTGGLTDTQYF	TGTGCCAGCAGTTATTCCGGGACAGGAGGCCTCACAGATACGCAGTATTTT	TRBD1	NA	TRBJ2-3	TRBV6-2/TRBV6-3
CAISDGQSSGNTIYF	TGTGCCATCTCCGACGGACAGAGCTCTGGAAACACCATATATTTT	NA	NA	TRBJ1-3	TRBV10-3
CASSFLPGTGSRNEQFF	TGTGCCAGCAGCTTCCTCCCCGGGACAGGATCTAGAAATGAGCAGTTCTTC	TRBD1	NA	TRBJ2-1	TRBV11-3
CASRAGVGAPQHF	TGTGCCAGTAGGGCGGGAGTAGGGGCGCCCCAGCATTTT	NA	NA	TRBJ1-5	TRBV19
CASFPGDRDEYGYTF	TGTGCCAGCTTCCCAGGGGACAGGGATGAGTATGGCTACACCTTC	TRBD1	few	TRBJ1-2	TRBV18